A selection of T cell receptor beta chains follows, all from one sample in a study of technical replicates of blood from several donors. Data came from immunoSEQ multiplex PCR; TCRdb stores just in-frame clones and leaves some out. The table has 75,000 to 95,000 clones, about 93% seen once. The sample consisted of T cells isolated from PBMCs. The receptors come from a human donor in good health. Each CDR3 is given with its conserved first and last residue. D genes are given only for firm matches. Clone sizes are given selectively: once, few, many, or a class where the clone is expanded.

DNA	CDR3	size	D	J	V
TGTGCCAGGGCCGAGACGGAGAGTAATCAGCCCCAGCATTTT	CARAETESNQPQHF	NA	NA	TRBJ1-5	TRBV21-1
TGTGCCATCAGCCGCGGGGAGAATGAGCAGTTCTTC	CAISRGENEQFF	NA	NA	TRBJ2-1	TRBV10-3
TGCGCCAGCGCCTTAAAGGGAGGGAACATTCAAGAGACCCAGTACTTC	CASALKGGNIQETQYF	NA	TRBD2	TRBJ2-5	TRBV4-1
TGCGCCAGCAGCCAAGTGGGTGGGGGCAGCTATGGCTACACCTTC	CASSQVGGGSYGYTF	NA	NA	TRBJ1-2	TRBV4-1
TGTGCCACCGCCTCACAGGGGTACTATGGCTACACCTTC	CATASQGYYGYTF	once	TRBD1	TRBJ1-2	TRBV19
TGTGCCAGTAGTTGGACTAGGGTGTCCTACAATGAGCAGTTCTTC	CASSWTRVSYNEQFF	NA	TRBD2	TRBJ2-1	TRBV19
TGTGCCAGCACCCAGGGGGCTGTCACAGATACGCAGTATTTT	CASTQGAVTDTQYF	NA	TRBD1	TRBJ2-3	TRBV27
TGTGCCAGCAGCTCGTCGACAGGGGCCTCCTACGAGCAGTACTTC	CASSSSTGASYEQYF	NA	TRBD1	TRBJ2-7	TRBV9
TGCGCCAGCAGCTTGTTATTCCAACAGGGGTCCTACGAGCAGTACTTC	CASSLLFQQGSYEQYF	NA	TRBD1	TRBJ2-7	TRBV5-1
TGTGCCAGTAGTATTGGGGGACAGGGGCATCCGAGCACAGATACGCAGTATTTT	CASSIGGQGHPSTDTQYF	NA	TRBD1	TRBJ2-3	TRBV19
TGTGCCAGCAGCTTAGGGGGCCGTGGCACCGGGGAGCTGTTTTTT	CASSLGGRGTGELFF	NA	NA	TRBJ2-2	TRBV7-9
TGTGCCAGCAGCATGGGGGACAGCTCTAACTATGGCTACACCTTC	CASSMGDSSNYGYTF	NA	TRBD1	TRBJ1-2	TRBV9
TGTGCCAGCAGCTCGAAAGCGGACAGGGGGGGTCTTGACACTGAAGCTTTCTTT	CASSSKADRGGLDTEAFF	NA	TRBD1	TRBJ1-1	TRBV11-2
TGTGCCAGCAGCCCAAAAAGAGGGCTGATGGAGACCCAGTACTTC	CASSPKRGLMETQYF	NA	NA	TRBJ2-5	TRBV9
TGTGCCAGTAGTACCCGACAGAACACTGAAGCTTTCTTT	CASSTRQNTEAFF	NA	NA	TRBJ1-1	TRBV19
TGTGCCAGCAGCACCGGACAGGGTACGGTCTATGGCTACACCTTC	CASSTGQGTVYGYTF	NA	TRBD1	TRBJ1-2	TRBV11-2
TGCGCCAGCAGCCAAGTAGGGGAAAGTGTTCCGGCTAATGAAAAACTGTTTTTT	CASSQVGESVPANEKLFF	NA	NA	TRBJ1-4	TRBV4-1
TGTGCCAGCAGTCCCGGGGGGAACACTGAAGCTTTCTTT	CASSPGGNTEAFF	NA	NA	TRBJ1-1	TRBV6-6
TGTGCCAGCAGAGGACAGGGCTACAATGAGCAGTTCTTC	CASRGQGYNEQFF	NA	TRBD1	TRBJ2-1	TRBV28
TGCGCCAGCAGCTCCGGGACAGGGTTGGACGAAAAACTGTTTTTT	CASSSGTGLDEKLFF	NA	TRBD1	TRBJ1-4	TRBV5-1
TGTGCCTGGGATGCTAGCGGGGGGGCCGAAGAGACCCAGTACTTC	CAWDASGGAEETQYF	NA	TRBD2	TRBJ2-5	TRBV30
TGCGCCAGCAGCCCCGGACTAGCGGGACTCTCCTACAATGAGCAGTTCTTC	CASSPGLAGLSYNEQFF	NA	TRBD2	TRBJ2-1	TRBV4-1
TGTGCCAGCAGTCAGCCAACGGGTGGCTACACCTTC	CASSQPTGGYTF	few	NA	TRBJ1-2	TRBV2
TGTGCCAGCAGCCACCTCGTTTGGGCGGGGGGCTACGAGCAGTACTTC	CASSHLVWAGGYEQYF	NA	TRBD2	TRBJ2-7	TRBV14
TGCAGCCCAAAGGGGGATGCGACCTACGAGTGGCAGTACTTC	CSPKGDATYEWQYF	NA	NA	TRBJ2-7	TRBV29-1
TGTGCCAGCAGCTTGGGACAGGGGAGGTCCTACGAGCAGTACTTC	CASSLGQGRSYEQYF	NA	TRBD1	TRBJ2-7	TRBV5-5
TGTGCCACACGGGACTCCGTCACTGAAGCTTTCTTT	CATRDSVTEAFF	NA	NA	TRBJ1-1	TRBV2
TGTGCCAGCAGCTCCCAACGGGAGACCCAGTACTTC	CASSSQRETQYF	NA	NA	TRBJ2-5	TRBV13
TGTGCCAGCAGTGAAATCGTAGGTGGGACAGGACTCTACGAGCAGTACTTC	CASSEIVGGTGLYEQYF	NA	TRBD1	TRBJ2-7	TRBV2
TGCGCCAGCAGCACAACGGGACACTTGAACACTGAAGCTTTCTTT	CASSTTGHLNTEAFF	NA	NA	TRBJ1-1	TRBV5-1
TGCAGCGTTGCGCAGGGACTATCCTACGAGCAGTACTTC	CSVAQGLSYEQYF	NA	TRBD2	TRBJ2-7	TRBV29-1
TGTGCCAGCAGCCCCCTAGCGGGAGGTTCCTACGAGCAGTACTTC	CASSPLAGGSYEQYF	NA	TRBD2	TRBJ2-7	TRBV9
TGTGCCAGCAGCTTGGTTGGACAGGGAACTAGCGGCTACACCTTC	CASSLVGQGTSGYTF	NA	TRBD1	TRBJ1-2	TRBV5-6
TGTGCCAGTACCCAGGTTGCAGGTGGCTACACCTTC	CASTQVAGGYTF	NA	NA	TRBJ1-2	TRBV19
TGCGCCAGCAGCCAAGGCCCAGGGACTGAAGCTTTCTTT	CASSQGPGTEAFF	NA	NA	TRBJ1-1	TRBV4-1
TGCGCCAGCAGCTCGTCCGGAGCGGGAGGGCCGGGTATAACCTACAATGAGCAGTTCTTC	CASSSSGAGGPGITYNEQFF	NA	TRBD2	TRBJ2-1	TRBV5-1
TGTGCCAGCAGCGTAGACGGACTTATGAACACTGAAGCTTTCTTT	CASSVDGLMNTEAFF	once	NA	TRBJ1-1	TRBV9
TGTGCCAGCAGCTTTTCAGACAACACAGATACGCAGTATTTT	CASSFSDNTDTQYF	NA	NA	TRBJ2-3	TRBV7-9
TGTGCCAGTAGTATTTGGGAGTCCGACAGGGAGACCCAGTACTTC	CASSIWESDRETQYF	NA	NA	TRBJ2-5	TRBV19
TGTGCCAGCAGTTTAGGATACAGGGTGAATGGCTACACCTTC	CASSLGYRVNGYTF	NA	NA	TRBJ1-2	TRBV27
TGTGCCAGCAGCTTAACCGTACGGCCGCAGGATGAGCAGTTCTTC	CASSLTVRPQDEQFF	NA	NA	TRBJ2-1	TRBV7-6
TGTGCCAGCAGTGTCCCTAATTTATACGAGCAGTACTTC	CASSVPNLYEQYF	NA	NA	TRBJ2-7	TRBV2
TGTGCCAGCAGCTTAGCGACAGGGGGACCATACGAGCAGTACTTC	CASSLATGGPYEQYF	NA	TRBD1	TRBJ2-7	TRBV7-2
TGCAGCGTTGTTACAGGGGTTAACTCTGGGGCCAACGTCCTGACTTTC	CSVVTGVNSGANVLTF	NA	TRBD1	TRBJ2-6	TRBV29-1
TGCGCCAGCAGCCAAGGGGAGGGGTCCCACTATGGCTACACCTTC	CASSQGEGSHYGYTF	NA	NA	TRBJ1-2	TRBV4-1
TGCGCCAGCACGACTAGCGGGAGCTCCTACAATGAGCAGTTCTTC	CASTTSGSSYNEQFF	NA	TRBD2	TRBJ2-1	TRBV4-1
TGTGCCAGCAGAGCGGGAGGGAAGTCAGAGACCCAGTACTTC	CASRAGGKSETQYF	NA	TRBD2	TRBJ2-5	TRBV28
TGTGCCAGCAGCTCTCATGGCGGGGAGCACATAGGCTACACCTTC	CASSSHGGEHIGYTF	NA	NA	TRBJ1-2	TRBV5-4
TGTGCCAGCAGCCGAGACAGGGGGGCTTTGTACTTC	CASSRDRGALYF	NA	TRBD1	TRBJ2-7	TRBV6-5
TGTGCCAGCAGCCCGGGGATTGTCCTCAATCAGCCCCAGCATTTT	CASSPGIVLNQPQHF	NA	NA	TRBJ1-5	TRBV7-2
TGTGCCAGCAGCGAAGACAGGGGGAATCAGCCCCAGCATTTT	CASSEDRGNQPQHF	NA	TRBD1	TRBJ1-5	TRBV7-2
TGTGCCAGCAGTCTCGGGAGTGGCGGGGAGCTGTTTTTT	CASSLGSGGELFF	NA	NA	TRBJ2-2	TRBV6-4
TGTGCCACCAGCGAAGCAGGGGGCGTTATGTATGGCTACACCTTC	CATSEAGGVMYGYTF	NA	TRBD1	TRBJ1-2	TRBV15
TGTGCCAGCAGCTCGCAATTCAGGGTGGGAGAGACCCAGTACTTC	CASSSQFRVGETQYF	NA	NA	TRBJ2-5	TRBV11-2
TGTGCCAGCAGCTCGAGGGGGAGAAGGGTCTATGGCTACACCTTC	CASSSRGRRVYGYTF	NA	NA	TRBJ1-2	TRBV5-4
TGTGCCAGCAGGCCAGTCGCCTCTGGAAACACCATATATTTT	CASRPVASGNTIYF	NA	NA	TRBJ1-3	TRBV6-1
TGTGCCAGTAGTATCGCCGACAGGGGCACCGGGGAGCTGTTTTTT	CASSIADRGTGELFF	NA	TRBD1	TRBJ2-2	TRBV19
TGTGCCAGCAGTTTAGGGATGACAGGGGGGTTTTCCGGGGAGCTGTTTTTT	CASSLGMTGGFSGELFF	NA	TRBD1	TRBJ2-2	TRBV27
TGTGCCAGCAGCTACGAGACAAGCACCGGGGAGCTGTTTTTT	CASSYETSTGELFF	NA	NA	TRBJ2-2	TRBV2